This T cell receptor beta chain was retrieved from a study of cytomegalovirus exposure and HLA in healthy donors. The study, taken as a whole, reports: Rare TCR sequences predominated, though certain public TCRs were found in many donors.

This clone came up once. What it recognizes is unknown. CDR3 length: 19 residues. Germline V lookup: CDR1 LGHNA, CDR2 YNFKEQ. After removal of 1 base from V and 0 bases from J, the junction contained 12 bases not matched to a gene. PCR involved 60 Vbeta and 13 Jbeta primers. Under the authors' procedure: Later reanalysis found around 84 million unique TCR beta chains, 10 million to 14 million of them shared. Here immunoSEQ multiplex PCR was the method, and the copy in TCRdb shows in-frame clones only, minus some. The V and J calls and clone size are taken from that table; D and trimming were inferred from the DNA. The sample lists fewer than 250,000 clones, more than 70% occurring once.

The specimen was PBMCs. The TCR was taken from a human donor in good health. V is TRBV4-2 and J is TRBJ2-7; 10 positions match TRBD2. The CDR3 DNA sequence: TGTGCCAGCAGCCAAGTGCGGTTCCAGCGGGAGGGCAGCTCCTACGAGCAGTACTTC. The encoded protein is CASSQVRFQREGSSYEQYF.